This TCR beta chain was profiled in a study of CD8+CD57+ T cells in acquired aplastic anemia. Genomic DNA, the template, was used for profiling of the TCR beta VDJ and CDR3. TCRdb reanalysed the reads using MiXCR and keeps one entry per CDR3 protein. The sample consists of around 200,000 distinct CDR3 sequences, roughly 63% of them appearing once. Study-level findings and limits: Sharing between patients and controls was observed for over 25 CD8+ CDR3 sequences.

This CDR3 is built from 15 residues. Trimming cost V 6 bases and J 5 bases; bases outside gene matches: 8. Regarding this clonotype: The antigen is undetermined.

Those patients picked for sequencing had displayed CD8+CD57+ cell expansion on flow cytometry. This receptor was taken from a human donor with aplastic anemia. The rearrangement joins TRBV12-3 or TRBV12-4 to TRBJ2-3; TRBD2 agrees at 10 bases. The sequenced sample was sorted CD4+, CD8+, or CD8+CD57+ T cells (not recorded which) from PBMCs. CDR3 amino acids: CASRALAGAGDTQYF. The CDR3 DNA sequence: TGTGCCAGCAGAGCTCTAGCGGGGGCGGGAGATACGCAGTATTTT.